The 3 T cell receptor beta chains reported below all come from one sample, sequenced in a study of shared clonotypes between healthy human individuals. Naive CD8 cells were CD45RO-negative, positively selected for CCR7, excluding terminally differentiated effector memory CD45RA+ cells. The method was immunoSEQ multiplex PCR; TCRdb's version includes in-frame clones alone and lacks a portion of them. Among some 1,900,000 clones listed, about 95% were seen once. Material for sequencing was naive CD8+ T cells sorted from blood. These receptors were collected from a man between 18 and 29 years old in good health.

This chain joins TRBV27 and TRBJ2-1; TRBD2 aligns across 10 bases. The junction had 8 bases not matched to a gene; V was cut back by 7 bases and J by 5 bases. The CDR3 has 15 amino acids. Germline V gene lookup returns CDR1 MNHEY and CDR2 SMNVEV (reference sequence). The DNA of the CDR3 is TGTGCCAGCATACCATCTAGCGGGAGCGACAATGAGCAGTTCTTC. Amino acid sequence: CASIPSSGSDNEQFF.

The chain combines TRBV9 with TRBJ2-7; D tentatively reads TRBD1 or TRBD2 (5 bases each). Trimming took off 4 bases at V and 6 bases at J, with 17 bases between the two ends. This CDR3 is built from 14 residues. Per germline, CDR1 SGDLS and CDR2 YYNGEE. CDR3 region: CASSPGPLSGEQYF. The CDR3, as DNA: TGTGCCAGCAGCCCGGGACCGTTGTCGGGCGAGCAGTACTTC. The full variable domain, its missing parts supplied by reference TRBV9 and TRBJ2-7, is DSGVTQTPKHLITATGQRVTLRCSPRSGDLSVYWYQQSLDQGLQFLIQYYNGEERAKGNILERFSAQQFPDLHSELNLSSLELGDSALYFCASSPGPLSGEQYFGPGTRLTVT.

The chain joins TRBV19 to TRBJ2-1; D may be TRBD1 or TRBD2 (5 bases each). The CDR3 runs to 19 residues. The V end was cut by 5 bases, the J end by 0 bases, with 23 bases between. In germline, CDR1 is LNHDA, CDR2 SQIVND (reference sequence). Written as DNA, the CDR3 is TGTGCCAGTAGTCTAACCCCGGACTGGGGCAGGGACTCCTACAATGAGCAGTTCTTC. Its protein is CASSLTPDWGRDSYNEQFF.